Listed below are T cell receptor beta chains from one sample, sequenced in a study of blood T cell repertoires in COVID-19. TCRdb's table, derived via immunoSEQ multiplex PCR, lists solely in-frame clones and lacks some. The sample has around 300,000 clones, over 75% seen once. Sequences were obtained from peripheral blood. The receptors come from a woman aged 65 to 85 with acute or convalescent COVID-19. The CDR3 runs from the conserved cysteine through the conserved F or W. D genes are given only for firm matches.

D | V | CDR3
TRBD1 | TRBV5-1 | CASSLGGGTGGANVLTF
. | TRBV5-8 | CASSSYSPLHF
. | TRBV6-6 | CASSPTGNGNQPQHF
. | TRBV5-4 | CASSSWTNEAFF
. | TRBV4-1 | CASSHIQGANQPQHF
. | TRBV4-1 | CASSHRAGYGYEQYF
TRBD1 | TRBV18 | CASSPTTGGDGTEAFF
. | TRBV5-8 | CASSLVAGANYGYTF
TRBD1 | TRBV7-2 | CASSPWARPGGEAFF
. | TRBV5-1 | CASSLDVRTEAFF
. | TRBV2 | CASTEEVYGYTF
TRBD2 | TRBV2 | CASSTGTSGGNIQYF
TRBD1 | TRBV5-1 | CASSFRTGPQAPNEQFF
. | TRBV5-4 | CASSQADGEIKGF
. | TRBV9 | CASSGPGTRGTYEQYF
. | TRBV6-5 | CASKGESYNSPLHF
. | TRBV6-5 | CASSLRSTNNYGYTF
. | TRBV25-1 | CASSEASRYEQYF
. | TRBV5-1 | CASSLTGNTGELFF
. | TRBV10-3 | CATRPGRADSPLHF
TRBD2 | TRBV29-1 | CSVEASGGALYQETQYF
. | TRBV24-1 | CATSDFRGPNEQFF
. | TRBV3-1/TRBV3-2 | CASSQDRAGAIYGYTF
TRBD1 | TRBV24-1 | CATSDHRGRHNEQFF
. | TRBV6-2/TRBV6-3 | CASSTANYGYTF
. | TRBV19 | CASSIVEGAPGEAKFF
TRBD1 | TRBV19 | CASSWTGGNTGELFF
. | TRBV19 | CASSMRGPPEEKLFF
. | TRBV10-1 | CASSERGETEAFF